The 19 T cell receptor beta chains below all came from one sample that was sequenced in a study of human T cells and chemical hapten exposure. TCRdb passed the RACE reads through MiXCR, listing each CDR3 protein once. The sample includes 80,000 or so distinct CDR3 sequences, around 11% of them seen just once. Time point indicated: patch test 1, 2 weeks after DPC sensitization. The treatment here: therapeutic diphenylcyclopropenone sensitization with weekly scalp DPC. The source material was whole blood, sampled in connection with sensitization to the hapten diphenylcyclopropenone (DPC). The receptors were sampled from a woman aged 45 to 65 with alopecia areata. Some clones in this sample may be carry-over from other donors' samples.

This clonotype was detected many times. V is TRBV4-1 and J is TRBJ2-3, with 14 bases identical to TRBD2. CDR1 and CDR2 from the germline V gene are MGHRA and YSYEKL. V was clipped by 2 bases and J by 2 bases; unmatched bases: 9. This CDR3 contains 19 residues. The CDR3 loop is CASSQPGLAGGKNTDTQYF. The CDR3 nucleotides are TGCGCCAGCAGCCAACCCGGACTAGCGGGGGGCAAGAACACAGATACGCAGTATTTT.

This clonotype was detected many times. CDR3 nucleotide sequence: TGTGCCAGCAGTTACGGCCTGGTGGGATCACCCCTCCACTTT. It codes for CASSYGLVGSPLHF. The chain has TRBV6-5 and TRBJ1-6; no reliable D call. The CDR3 runs to 14 residues. CDR1 is MNHEY and CDR2 is SVGAGI in the germline V gene. V lost 2 bases and J lost 10, with 12 bases in between.

In its sample, this clonotype was seen a few times. DNA for the CDR3: TGCGCCAGCAGCGAAAGTATCAATCAGCCCCAGCATTTT. This sequence encodes CASSESINQPQHF. The chain uses TRBV5-1 and TRBJ1-5; D uncertain. V shed 4 bases and J shed 3 bases, with 8 bases lying between them. This CDR3 comprises 13 residues. Germline V gene lookup returns CDR1 SGHRS and CDR2 YFSETQ.

The chain uses TRBV2 and TRBJ2-3; 8 bases are a match to TRBD1. The CDR3 consists of 15 residues. Germline CDR1 SNHLY, CDR2 FYNNEI. V dropped 7 bases and J dropped 4; count of bases not matched to a gene: 10. The CDR3 here is CASTLQGGIADTQYF. The DNA of the CDR3 is TGTGCCAGCACCCTACAGGGGGGTATCGCAGATACGCAGTATTTT.

This sequence joins TRBV30 and TRBJ2-5; possibly TRBD2 for D (5 bases). Germline V gene sequence: CDR1 GTSNPN, CDR2 SVGIG (reference sequence). The CDR3 sequence is 15 residues long. With 2 bases removed from V and 1 base from J, the gap between germline ends came to 14 bases. In nucleotides, the CDR3 is TGTGCCTGGAGTTCATCAACTAGACTCCAAGAGACCCAGTACTTC. This encodes CAWSSSTRLQETQYF.

In its sample, this clonotype was seen many times. The DNA is left out, because the CDR3 cannot be placed on it with certainty; the CDR3 is given as TCRdb lists it. The V gene is TRBV4-1, the J gene TRBJ1-4; the D call of TRBD1 is as the table states it, not checked on the DNA. Germline V gene sequence: CDR1 MGHRA, CDR2 YSYEKL. The CDR3 has 13 residues if both end residues are counted. This CDR3 is CASSQFGEGARVF.

The chain couples TRBV28 to TRBJ2-7; 9 bases match TRBD1. The CDR3 extends over 16 amino acids. J gave up 6 bases and V 3 bases, and 12 bases lay outside the gene matches. From germline, CDR1 is MDHEN and CDR2 SYDVKM. CDR3 sequence (DNA): TGTGCCAGCAGTTTCCTCGGGACAGGGACGGGTTCCGAGCAGTACTTC. Translated, it gives CASSFLGTGTGSEQYF.

This clonotype was seen only a few times. This chain uses TRBV7-8 with TRBJ1-5, with a possible D match to TRBD1 (5 bases). Trimming removed 5 bases from V and 0 bases from J, with 14 bases in between. Germline CDR1 SGHVS, CDR2 FQNEAQ. This CDR3 is built from 16 residues. Here the CDR3 reads CASSAGTAYSNQPQHF. CDR3 DNA sequence: TGTGCCAGCAGCGCAGGGACGGCTTATAGCAATCAGCCCCAGCATTTT.

This clonotype has ten or more counts. The rearrangement links TRBV15 to TRBJ1-3, with no clear D. V was trimmed by 5 bases and J by 0 bases, leaving 11 bases between them. The CDR3 spans 15 residues. Germline V gene sequence: CDR1 LNHNV, CDR2 YYDKDF (reference sequence). CDR3 protein: CATSERLDSGNTIYF. The CDR3 coding sequence is TGTGCCACCAGCGAAAGACTCGACTCTGGAAACACCATATATTTT.

This clonotype was detected ten times or more. The genes are TRBV3-1 and TRBJ2-3; D unclear. Per germline, CDR1 LGHDT and CDR2 YNNKEL (reference sequence). The ends were cut back, 2 bases at V and 7 bases at J, with 4 bases in the middle. This CDR3 has 11 amino acids. The CDR3 DNA reads as TGTGCCAGCAGCCAAAGATATACGCAGTATTTT. Its translation: CASSQRYTQYF.

This clonotype was picked up a small number of times. The chain carries TRBV20-1 and TRBJ1-2; no reliable D call. The CDR3 runs 11 residues. CDR1 and CDR2 from the germline V gene are DFQATT and SNEGSKA (reference sequence). The V end lost 1 base, the J end lost 8 bases, and 8 bases lay between the germline ends. The CDR3 region is CSARADGGYTF. CDR3 coding DNA: TGCAGTGCTAGAGCCGATGGCGGCTACACCTTC.

This clonotype was seen many times. The chain recombines TRBV12-3 or TRBV12-4 with TRBJ1-6, with 7 bases that match TRBD1. Trimming at V came to 2 bases and at J to 4 bases, leaving 8 bases not matched to a gene. The CDR3 totals 17 residues. The CDR3 is CASSLLGDSGYNSPLHF. The CDR3 DNA follows: TGTGCCAGCAGTTTACTTGGGGACAGTGGTTATAATTCACCCCTCCACTTT.

There are many counts of this clonotype. The J gene is TRBJ2-5, the V gene TRBV2; D call uncertain. Trimming removed 7 bases at V and 2 bases at J, with 14 bases between. The germline CDR1 and CDR2 sequences are SNHLY and FYNNEI. This CDR3 region has 14 residues. The CDR3: CASTGTSAQETQYF. DNA for the CDR3: TGTGCCAGCACAGGCACCAGCGCTCAAGAGACCCAGTACTTC.

This clonotype was counted many times. The chain couples TRBV10-2 to TRBJ1-1, with D unresolved. Per germline, CDR1 WSHSY and CDR2 SAAADI. The CDR3 contains 14 residues. Trimming took 4 bases from V and 6 from J, leaving 15 bases between them. The CDR3 nucleotides read TGCGCCAGCAGTGCAAAGGGCTTGACCGCTGAAGCTTTCTTT. Translating it yields CASSAKGLTAEAFF.

Only a few counts were recorded for this clonotype. J is TRBJ2-3 and V is TRBV14; no clear D gene. V gave up 3 bases and J gave up 0 bases, with 4 bases separating them. From germline, CDR1 is SGHDN and CDR2 FVKESK. The CDR3 sequence is 13 residues long. CDR3 sequence reads: CASSQDSTDTQYF. The CDR3, as DNA: TGTGCCAGCAGCCAGGACAGCACAGATACGCAGTATTTT.

In this sample, this clonotype turned up a few times. The chain joins TRBV5-1 to TRBJ1-3; no clear D gene. Germline V CDR1 and CDR2: SGHRS, YFSETQ. Trimming removed 0 bases from V and 2 bases from J, with 9 bases in between. The CDR3 has 15 amino acids. The CDR3 region is CASSLGGGPGNTIYF. CDR3 coding DNA: TGCGCCAGCAGCTTGGGAGGAGGGCCTGGAAACACCATATATTTT.

This clonotype was seen repeatedly, ten times or more. The rearrangement joins TRBV9 to TRBJ2-1, with 16 positions matching TRBD2. The germline V gene has CDR1 SGDLS and CDR2 YYNGEE. The CDR3 runs to 17 residues. V lost 3 bases and J lost 2; bases outside the gene matches: 2. The CDR3 protein is CASSEGLAGGPYNEQFF. The CDR3 coding sequence is TGTGCCAGCAGCGAGGGACTAGCGGGGGGGCCCTACAATGAGCAGTTCTTC.

The V gene is TRBV7-6, the J gene TRBJ1-3; 9 positions match TRBD1. The CDR3 has 15 residues. The V gene's germline CDR1 is SGHVS and CDR2 FNYEAQ. Trimming cost V 4 bases and J 4 bases; bases outside gene matches: 5. The CDR3 region is CASSSQGALGNTIYF. The CDR3 bases are TGTGCCAGCAGCTCACAGGGGGCGTTAGGAAACACCATATATTTT.

On this clonotype: Given a much more abundant clone one base away, this may be a read error. The chain combines TRBV28 with TRBJ2-3; 8 bases line up with TRBD1. The CDR3 has 14 residues. J was trimmed by 4 bases and V by 7 bases; bases with no gene match: 7. Germline V gene lookup returns CDR1 MDHEN and CDR2 SYDVKM. In DNA form, the CDR3 reads TGTGCCAGCAAACTCGCAGGGGGCGCAGATACGCAGTATTTT. The encoded protein is CASKLAGGADTQYF.